This T cell receptor (beta chain) was sequenced for a study of T cell repertoires in cytomegalovirus infection. Study in general: Indications came from public TCR beta signatures; they pointed to CMV infection and to a matching HLA type. Study observations and caveats: It was HLA-C-restricted CMV-specific TCR beta clonotypes that dominated the response ex vivo.

From the reads, TCRdb called clonotypes with MiXCR, one entry per CDR3 protein. The data show about 400,000 distinct CDR3 sequences, around a sixth seen once. J lost 3 bases, V lost 0 bases, and 5 bases had no gene match. CDR3 length equals 15 residues. The V gene's germline CDR1 is DFQATT and CDR2 SNEGSKA (reference sequence). Concerning this clonotype itself: Its cognate antigen is unknown.

This chain uses TRBV20-1 with TRBJ1-2; 9 positions agree with TRBD1. The specimen was PBMCs. This clonotype originated in a human donor in good health (CMV status not recorded). Some clones in this sample may be carry-over from other donors' samples. This chain's CDR3 is CSARDRRTGDYGYTF. The DNA of the CDR3 is TGCAGTGCTAGAGATCGAAGGACAGGGGACTATGGCTACACCTTC.